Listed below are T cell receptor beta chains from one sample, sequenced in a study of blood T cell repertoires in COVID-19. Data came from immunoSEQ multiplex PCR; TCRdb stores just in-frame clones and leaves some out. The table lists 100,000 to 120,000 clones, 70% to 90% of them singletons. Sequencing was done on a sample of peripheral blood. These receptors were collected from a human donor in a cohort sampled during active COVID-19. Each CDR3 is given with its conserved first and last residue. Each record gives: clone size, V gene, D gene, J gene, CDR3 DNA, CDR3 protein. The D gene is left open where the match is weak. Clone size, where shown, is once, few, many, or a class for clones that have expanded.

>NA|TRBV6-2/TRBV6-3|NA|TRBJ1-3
TGTGCCAGCAGTTACCCGGGACTCGCGAGCTCTGGAAACACCATATATTTT
CASSYPGLASSGNTIYF
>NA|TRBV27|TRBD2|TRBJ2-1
TGTGCCAGCAGTTTATTACTAGCGGGAGCGACCCACAATGAGCAGTTCTTC
CASSLLLAGATHNEQFF
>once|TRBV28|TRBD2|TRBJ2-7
TGTGCCAGCACTACCAATTGGGGGGGCGAGCAGTACTTC
CASTTNWGGEQYF
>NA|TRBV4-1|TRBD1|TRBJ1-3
TGCGCCAGCAGCCAAGACCGGACAGGGGTTATTGGAAACACCATATATTTT
CASSQDRTGVIGNTIYF
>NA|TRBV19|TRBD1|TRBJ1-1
TGTGCCAGTGGGACAGTTTTTGGAACTGAAGCTTTCTTT
CASGTVFGTEAFF
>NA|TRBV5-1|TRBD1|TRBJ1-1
TGCGCCAGCAACTCTGGACAGGGTGTTATCTCCACTGAAGCTTTCTTT
CASNSGQGVISTEAFF
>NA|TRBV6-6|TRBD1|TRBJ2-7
TGTGCCAGCAGTTACTCGACTGAGGGGGCTTACGAGCAGTACTTC
CASSYSTEGAYEQYF
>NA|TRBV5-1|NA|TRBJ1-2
TGCGCCAGCAGCTTGGGGGGCCAGCGTTCTGGTGGCTACACCTTC
CASSLGGQRSGGYTF
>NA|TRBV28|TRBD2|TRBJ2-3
TGTGCCAGCAGTTTATCGACTAGCGGGAGAATGGATACGCAGTATTTT
CASSLSTSGRMDTQYF
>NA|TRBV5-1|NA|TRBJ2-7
TGCGCCAGCAGCTCCTCGACAGGTACCTACGAGCAGTACTTC
CASSSSTGTYEQYF
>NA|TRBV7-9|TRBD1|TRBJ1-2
TGTGCCAGCAGCTCCCCACAGGGGGCGTCTTATGGCTACACCTTC
CASSSPQGASYGYTF
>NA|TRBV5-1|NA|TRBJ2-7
TGCGCCAGCAGCTCCGGGAATCACGAGCAGTACTTC
CASSSGNHEQYF
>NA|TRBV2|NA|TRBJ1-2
TGTGCCAGCAGTGATAGGGGTGGCTATGGCTACACCTTC
CASSDRGGYGYTF
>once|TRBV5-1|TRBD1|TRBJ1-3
TGCGCCAGCAGCACTGGGACAGTTGGAAACACCATATATTTT
CASSTGTVGNTIYF
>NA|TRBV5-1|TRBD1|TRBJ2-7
TGCGCCAGCAGCCGGGACAGATACGAGCAGTACTTC
CASSRDRYEQYF
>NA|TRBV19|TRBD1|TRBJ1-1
TGTGCCAGTGATGAAAAGGGACAGGGGCACACTGAAGCTTTCTTT
CASDEKGQGHTEAFF
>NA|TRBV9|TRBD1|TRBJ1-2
TGTGCCAGCAGCAAGACAGGGCTTAACTATGGCTACACCTTC
CASSKTGLNYGYTF
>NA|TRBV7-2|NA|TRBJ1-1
TGTGCCAGCAGCTCCCCTAGCGGGTTGAATGAAGCTTTCTTT
CASSSPSGLNEAFF
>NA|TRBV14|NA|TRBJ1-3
TGTGCCAGCAGCCAAGGGCTTGTCTCTGGAAACACCATATATTTT
CASSQGLVSGNTIYF
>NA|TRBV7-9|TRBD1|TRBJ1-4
TGTGCCAGCAGCTTAGACCCGGGACAGGGTAGTGAAAAACTGTTTTTT
CASSLDPGQGSEKLFF
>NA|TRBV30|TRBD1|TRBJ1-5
TGTGCCTGGAGCCTGACAGGGGGACAAGAGCATTTT
CAWSLTGGQEHF
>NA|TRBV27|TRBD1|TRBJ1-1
TGTGCCAGCAGTTTATGGACAGGCACTGAAGCTTTCTTT
CASSLWTGTEAFF
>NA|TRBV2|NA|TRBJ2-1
TGTGCCAGCAGTGTAGCTAGGGGGACCTACAATGAGCAGTTCTTC
CASSVARGTYNEQFF
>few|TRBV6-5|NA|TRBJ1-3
TGTGCCAGCAGTCCCCCGGGAACTGGAAACACCATATATTTT
CASSPPGTGNTIYF
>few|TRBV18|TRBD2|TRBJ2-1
TGTGCCAGCTCACGGGGACTAGTGGGGGATGAGCAGTTCTTC
CASSRGLVGDEQFF
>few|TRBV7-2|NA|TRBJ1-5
TGTGCCAGCAGCTTAGATCGGTCAGGGGCCCAGCCCCAGCATTTT
CASSLDRSGAQPQHF
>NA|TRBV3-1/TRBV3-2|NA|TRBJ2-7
TGTGCCAGCAGCGCCCACCCTGAACTCTACGAGCAGTACTTC
CASSAHPELYEQYF
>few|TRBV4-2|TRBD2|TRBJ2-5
TGTGCCAGCAGCCCCGGACTAGCGGTGCAAGAGACCCAGTACTTC
CASSPGLAVQETQYF
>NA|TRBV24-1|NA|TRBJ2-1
TGTGCCACCAGTGAGGGTCAGGGTTCGGGCAATGAGCAGTTCTTC
CATSEGQGSGNEQFF
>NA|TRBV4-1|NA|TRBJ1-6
TGCGCCAGCAGCCAAGAGGCCCCGCCTGGTTCACCCCTCCACTTT
CASSQEAPPGSPLHF
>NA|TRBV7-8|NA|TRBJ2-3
TGTGCCAGCAGCTTAGGTTGGGGCAGGTCTAGCACAGATACGCAGTATTTT
CASSLGWGRSSTDTQYF
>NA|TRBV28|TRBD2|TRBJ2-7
TGTGCCAGCATACCGAGTGGGACTATCGAGCTGGGCGTCGAGCAGTACTTC
CASIPSGTIELGVEQYF
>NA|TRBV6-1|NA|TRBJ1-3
TGTGCCAGCAGTGAACTTAGACTGCCGCGAAACACCATATATTTT
CASSELRLPRNTIYF
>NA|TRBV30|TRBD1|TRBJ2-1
TGTGCCTGGAGTGCCGGGACAGGGGGCGCCTACAATGAGCAGTTCTTC
CAWSAGTGGAYNEQFF
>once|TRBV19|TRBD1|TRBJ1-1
TGTGCCAGTAGTGATCAGGGGGCCTGGTACACTGAAGCTTTCTTT
CASSDQGAWYTEAFF
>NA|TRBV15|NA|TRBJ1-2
TGTGCCACCAGCAACGACACAGGGTTCCACTATGGCTACACCTTC
CATSNDTGFHYGYTF
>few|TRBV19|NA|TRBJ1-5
TGTGCCAGTAGTTCTCGACAGGATCGCGGAAGCAATCAGCCCCAGCATTTT
CASSSRQDRGSNQPQHF
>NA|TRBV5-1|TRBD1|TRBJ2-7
TGCGCCAGCAGCCCGGGGACAGGCGTGACCTACGAGCAGTACTTC
CASSPGTGVTYEQYF
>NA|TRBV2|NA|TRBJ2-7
TGTGCCAGCAGTGAAGTCCGGGATAGATCCTACGAGCAGTACTTC
CASSEVRDRSYEQYF
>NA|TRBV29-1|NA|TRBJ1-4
TGCAGCGTTGAGAGAAATGAAAAACTGTTTTTT
CSVERNEKLFF
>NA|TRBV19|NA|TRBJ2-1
TGTGCCAGTAGTATATCCTTGAGCTCCTACAATGAGCAGTTCTTC
CASSISLSSYNEQFF
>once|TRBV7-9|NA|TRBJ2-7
TGTGCCAGCAGCTTAGCGAGGGGGTATGCCTACGAGCAGTACTTC
CASSLARGYAYEQYF
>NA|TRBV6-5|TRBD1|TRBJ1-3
TGTGCCAGCAGTTACACGACAGGGGTCGGAAACACCATATATTTT
CASSYTTGVGNTIYF
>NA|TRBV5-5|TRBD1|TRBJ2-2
TGTGCCACCTCTCGACAGGGGACTTATCAAGAGCTGTTTTTT
CATSRQGTYQELFF
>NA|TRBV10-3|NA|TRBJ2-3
TGTGCCATCAACACCGGACTCACCCTCACAGATACGCAGTATTTT
CAINTGLTLTDTQYF